These T cell receptor beta chains were read from a single sample in a study of cytomegalovirus exposure and HLA in healthy donors. The protocol was immunoSEQ multiplex PCR, while the TCRdb copy is restricted to in-frame clones and leaves out a portion. This repertoire shows just over 150,000 clones, approximately 84% found once; its top ten account for approximately 2.3%. Sequencing input: PBMCs. These receptors came from a man aged 18 to 29 in good health and CMV-seropositive. Each CDR3 is given with its conserved first and last residue. A D gene is named only where the DNA matches it firmly. Clone size is shown for a subset of rows, as once, few, many or a class of expanded clone.

length	size	D	V	J	CDR3	DNA
14	.	.	TRBV6-5	TRBJ2-1	CASSYGGAGNGQFF	TGTGCCAGCAGTTATGGGGGCGCCGGCAATGGGCAGTTCTTC
16	.	TRBD1	TRBV7-9	TRBJ2-7	CASSSDLGTGQAEQYF	TGTGCCAGCAGCTCCGACCTCGGGACAGGGCAAGCCGAGCAGTACTTC
16	.	.	TRBV11-1	TRBJ2-3	CASSWNEGGSTDTQYF	TGTGCCAGCAGCTGGAACGAGGGAGGTAGCACAGATACGCAGTATTTT
17	few	TRBD1	TRBV27	TRBJ2-3	CASSFIGWGTGGNTQYF	TGTGCCAGCAGTTTCATCGGGTGGGGCACAGGGGGCAATACGCAGTATTTT
14	.	TRBD2	TRBV27	TRBJ2-7	CASSLGTKNYEQYF	TGTGCCAGCAGTTTAGGGACTAAGAACTACGAGCAGTACTTC
13	.	.	TRBV9	TRBJ1-1	CASSSGVEFEAFF	TGTGCCAGCAGCTCGGGGGTTGAGTTTGAAGCTTTCTTT
14	.	TRBD1	TRBV4-2	TRBJ2-3	CASSQDQGEDTQYF	TGTGCCAGCAGCCAAGATCAGGGGGAAGATACGCAGTATTTT
11	.	TRBD1	TRBV7-9	TRBJ1-2	CASSSGGGYTF	TGTGCCAGCAGTTCAGGGGGGGGCTACACCTTC
13	.	.	TRBV2	TRBJ2-1	CASSPKGYNEQFF	TGTGCCAGCAGTCCAAAGGGGTACAATGAGCAGTTCTTC
17	.	TRBD2	TRBV15	TRBJ2-5	CATSPGTSGGTGETQYF	TGTGCCACCAGCCCCGGGACTAGCGGGGGGACGGGAGAGACCCAGTACTTC
17	.	TRBD1	TRBV13	TRBJ2-2	CASSLEGDSENTGELFF	TGTGCCAGCAGCTTAGAAGGGGACAGTGAGAACACCGGGGAGCTGTTTTTT
13	.	.	TRBV7-9	TRBJ1-1	CASSQTVISEAFF	TGTGCCAGCAGCCAGACAGTTATATCTGAAGCTTTCTTT
16	.	TRBD1	TRBV7-9	TRBJ1-5	CASSLIGTGSNQPQHF	TGTGCCAGCAGCTTAATAGGGACAGGGAGCAATCAGCCCCAGCATTTT
10	.	.	TRBV6-1	TRBJ1-2	CASGEGRYTF	TGTGCCAGCGGGGAGGGACGCTACACCTTC
13	.	.	TRBV6-5	TRBJ1-5	CASSPNTFQPQHF	TGTGCCAGCAGTCCCAATACTTTTCAGCCCCAGCATTTT
10	.	.	TRBV5-6	TRBJ2-4	CASSLGSQYF	TGTGCCAGCAGCTTGGGTAGTCAGTACTTC
14	.	TRBD2	TRBV5-1	TRBJ2-5	CASRGLAGFETQYF	TGCGCCAGCAGGGGACTAGCGGGGTTCGAGACCCAGTACTTC
15	few	TRBD1	TRBV7-2	TRBJ2-5	CASSPGQGARETQYF	TGTGCCAGCAGCCCAGGACAGGGGGCGCGAGAGACCCAGTACTTC
15	.	.	TRBV7-3	TRBJ2-1	CASSSGGSSYNEQFF	TGTGCCAGCAGCTCCGGGGGAAGCTCCTACAATGAGCAGTTCTTC
17	.	.	TRBV29-1	TRBJ1-1	CSVVVLTDLNMNTEAFF	TGCAGCGTTGTAGTTCTGACAGACCTGAATATGAACACTGAAGCTTTCTTT
14	.	TRBD1	TRBV5-5	TRBJ1-1	CASSWTGLETEAFF	TGTGCCAGCAGCTGGACAGGGTTAGAAACTGAAGCTTTCTTT
16	.	TRBD1	TRBV28	TRBJ2-3	CASKWGTAEGTDTQYF	TGTGCCAGTAAATGGGGGACAGCTGAGGGCACAGATACGCAGTATTTT
15	.	.	TRBV7-2	TRBJ1-1	CASSPHPPRDTEAFF	TGTGCCAGCAGCCCGCATCCCCCGAGGGACACTGAAGCTTTCTTT
14	.	.	TRBV25-1	TRBJ1-3	CASSDIGAGNTIYF	TGTGCCAGCAGTGATATCGGGGCTGGAAACACCATATATTTT
14	.	TRBD2	TRBV5-1	TRBJ2-1	CASSPGTSVDEQFF	TGCGCCAGCAGCCCCGGGACTAGCGTAGATGAGCAGTTCTTC
15	.	.	TRBV9	TRBJ1-4	CASSVWAGPNEKLFF	TGTGCCAGCAGCGTATGGGCAGGTCCTAATGAAAAACTGTTTTTT
20	.	.	TRBV19	TRBJ2-6	CASSIVGLGPFPPGANVLTF	TGTGCCAGTAGTATTGTGGGACTCGGTCCCTTCCCACCTGGGGCCAACGTCCTGACTTTC
15	.	TRBD1	TRBV11-2	TRBJ2-7	CASSQGQGGYYEQYF	TGTGCCAGCAGCCAGGGACAGGGGGGCTACTACGAGCAGTACTTC
13	.	.	TRBV11-1	TRBJ1-5	CASSTGLNQPQHF	TGTGCCAGCAGCACCGGTCTCAATCAGCCCCAGCATTTT
21	.	TRBD1	TRBV4-1	TRBJ2-1	CASSRATSPLLGQGARNEQFF	TGCGCCAGCAGCCGAGCAACGTCCCCCCTGCTGGGACAGGGGGCAAGGAATGAGCAGTTCTTC
15	.	.	TRBV5-4	TRBJ1-6	CASSLRQGYNSPLHF	TGTGCCAGCAGCTTGAGGCAGGGCTATAATTCACCCCTCCACTTT
13	.	TRBD1	TRBV2	TRBJ2-2	CADRASGAGELFF	TGTGCCGACAGGGCCTCTGGGGCCGGGGAGCTGTTTTTT
16	.	TRBD2	TRBV30	TRBJ2-7	CAWTSGGLQGYYEQYF	TGTGCCTGGACTAGCGGGGGGCTCCAGGGATACTACGAGCAGTACTTC
14	.	.	TRBV5-1	TRBJ2-3	CASSEGLVTDTQYF	TGCGCCAGCAGCGAGGGACTCGTCACAGATACGCAGTATTTT
12	.	.	TRBV7-9	TRBJ2-7	CASSLRTDEQYF	TGTGCCAGCAGCCTACGGACAGACGAGCAGTACTTC
15	.	.	TRBV9	TRBJ2-5	CASSVRWGGGETQYF	TGTGCCAGCAGCGTAAGGTGGGGGGGCGGAGAGACCCAGTACTTC
20	.	.	TRBV21-1	TRBJ1-5	CASSTIAKPSYADSNQPQHF	TGTGCCAGCAGCACGATAGCAAAGCCCAGTTACGCGGATAGCAATCAGCCCCAGCATTTT
14	.	.	TRBV27	TRBJ2-7	CASSPWGDSYEQYF	TGTGCCAGCAGTCCCTGGGGGGATTCCTACGAGCAGTACTTC
12	few	.	TRBV5-6	TRBJ2-4	CASSLSRNIQYF	TGTGCCAGCAGCTTGTCTAGGAACATTCAGTACTTC
16	.	.	TRBV7-2	TRBJ2-6	CASSIRPTSGANVLTF	TGTGCCAGCAGCATCAGGCCGACCTCTGGGGCCAACGTCCTGACTTTC